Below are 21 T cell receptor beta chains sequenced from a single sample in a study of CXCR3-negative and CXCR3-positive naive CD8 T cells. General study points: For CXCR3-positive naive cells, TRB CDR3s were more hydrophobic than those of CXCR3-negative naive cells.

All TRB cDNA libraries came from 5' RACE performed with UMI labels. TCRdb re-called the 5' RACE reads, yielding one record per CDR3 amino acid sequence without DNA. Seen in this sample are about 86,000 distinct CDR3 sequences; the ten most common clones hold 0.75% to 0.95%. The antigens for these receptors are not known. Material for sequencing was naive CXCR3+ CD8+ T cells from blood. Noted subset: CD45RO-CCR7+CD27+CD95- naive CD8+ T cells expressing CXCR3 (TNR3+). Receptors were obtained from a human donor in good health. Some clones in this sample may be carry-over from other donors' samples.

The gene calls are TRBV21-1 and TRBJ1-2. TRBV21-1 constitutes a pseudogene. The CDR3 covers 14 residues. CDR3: CASSKERGCYGYTF.

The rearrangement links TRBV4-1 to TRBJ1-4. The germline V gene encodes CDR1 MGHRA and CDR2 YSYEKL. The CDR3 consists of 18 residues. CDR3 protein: CASSQDEAGTATNEKLFF.

CDR3 in amino acids: CASSQDGTGFYEQYF. The V call is TRBV3-1, the J call TRBJ2-7; the D call of TRBD1 rests on TCRdb alone, since no DNA is present to check it. Germline CDR1 and CDR2: LGHDT and YNNKEL (reference sequence). CDR3 size: 15 residues.

The CDR3 region is CSALELYSNTGELFF. The rearrangement joins TRBV29-1 to TRBJ2-2. Germline loops: CDR1 SQVTM, CDR2 ANQGSEA. The CDR3 spans 15 residues.

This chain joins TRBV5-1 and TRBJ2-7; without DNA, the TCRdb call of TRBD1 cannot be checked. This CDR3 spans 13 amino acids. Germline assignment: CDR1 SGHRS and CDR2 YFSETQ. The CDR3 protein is CASSLEGKNEQYF.

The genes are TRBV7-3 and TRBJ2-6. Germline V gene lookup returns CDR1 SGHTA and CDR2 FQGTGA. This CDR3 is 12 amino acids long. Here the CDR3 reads CASSYGANVLTF.

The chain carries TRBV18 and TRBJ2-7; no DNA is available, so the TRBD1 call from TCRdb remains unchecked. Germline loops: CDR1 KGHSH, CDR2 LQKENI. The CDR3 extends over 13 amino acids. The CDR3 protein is CASSPAQAYEQYF.

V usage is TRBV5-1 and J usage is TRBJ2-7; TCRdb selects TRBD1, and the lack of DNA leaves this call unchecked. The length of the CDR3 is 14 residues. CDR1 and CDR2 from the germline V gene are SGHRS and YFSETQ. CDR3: CASSGMGQGNEQYF. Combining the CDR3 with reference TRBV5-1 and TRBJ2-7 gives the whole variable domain KAGVTQTPRYLIKTRGQQVTLSCSPISGHRSVSWYQQTPGQGLQFLFEYFSETQRNKGNFPGRFSGRQFSNSRSEMNVSTLELGDSALYLCASSGMGQGNEQYFGPGTRLTVT.

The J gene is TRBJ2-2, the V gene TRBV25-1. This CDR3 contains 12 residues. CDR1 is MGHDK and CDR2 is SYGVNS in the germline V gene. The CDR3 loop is CASIPDTGELFF.

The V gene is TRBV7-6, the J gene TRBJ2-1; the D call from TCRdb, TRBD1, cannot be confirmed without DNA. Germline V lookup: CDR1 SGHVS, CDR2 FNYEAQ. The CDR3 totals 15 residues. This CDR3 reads CASSLIRGAGNEQFF.

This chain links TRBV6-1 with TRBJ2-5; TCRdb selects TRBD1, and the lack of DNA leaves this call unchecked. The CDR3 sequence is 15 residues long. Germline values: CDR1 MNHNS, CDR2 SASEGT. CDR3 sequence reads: CASSPITGTQETQYF.

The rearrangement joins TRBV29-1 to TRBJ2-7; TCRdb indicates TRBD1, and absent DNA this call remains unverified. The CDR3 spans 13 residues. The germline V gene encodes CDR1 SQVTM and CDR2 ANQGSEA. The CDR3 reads CSVRTGLSYEQYF.

The CDR3 spells CSARVRGRRTGELFF. The chain links TRBV20-1 to TRBJ2-2; TCRdb names TRBD1, which stays unverified in the absence of DNA. The CDR3 loop spans 15 amino acids. Looked up from germline, CDR1 is DFQATT and CDR2 is SNEGSKA (reference sequence).

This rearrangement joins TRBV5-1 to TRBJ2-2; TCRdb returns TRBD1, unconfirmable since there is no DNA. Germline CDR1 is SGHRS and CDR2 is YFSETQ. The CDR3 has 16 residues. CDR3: CASSLGQGTNTGELFF. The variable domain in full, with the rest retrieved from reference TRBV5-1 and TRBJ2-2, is KAGVTQTPRYLIKTRGQQVTLSCSPISGHRSVSWYQQTPGQGLQFLFEYFSETQRNKGNFPGRFSGRQFSNSRSEMNVSTLELGDSALYLCASSLGQGTNTGELFFGEGSRLTVL.

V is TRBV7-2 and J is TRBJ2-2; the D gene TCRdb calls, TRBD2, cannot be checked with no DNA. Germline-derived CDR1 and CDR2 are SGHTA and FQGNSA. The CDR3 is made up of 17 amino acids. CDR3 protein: CASGFFREGPNTGELFF.

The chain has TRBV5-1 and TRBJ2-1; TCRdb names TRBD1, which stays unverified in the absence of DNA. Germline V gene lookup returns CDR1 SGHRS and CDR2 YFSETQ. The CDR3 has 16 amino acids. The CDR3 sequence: CASSLPGDSPYNEQFF.

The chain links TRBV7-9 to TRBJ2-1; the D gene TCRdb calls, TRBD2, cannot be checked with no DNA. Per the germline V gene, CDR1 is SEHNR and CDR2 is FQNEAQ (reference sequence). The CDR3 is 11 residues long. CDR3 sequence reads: CASSSPLDYIF.

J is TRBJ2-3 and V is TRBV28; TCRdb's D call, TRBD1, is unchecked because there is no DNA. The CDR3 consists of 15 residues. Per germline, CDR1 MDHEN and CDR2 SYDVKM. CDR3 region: CATFTYVGRIDTQYF.

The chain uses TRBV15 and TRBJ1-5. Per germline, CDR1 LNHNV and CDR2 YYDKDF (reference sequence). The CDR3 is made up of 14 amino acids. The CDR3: CATSQGRGNQPQHF.

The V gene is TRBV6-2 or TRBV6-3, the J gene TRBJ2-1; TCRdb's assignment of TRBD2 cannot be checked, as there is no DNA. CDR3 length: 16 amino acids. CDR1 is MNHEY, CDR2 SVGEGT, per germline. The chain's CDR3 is CASSYSSASGGNEQFF.

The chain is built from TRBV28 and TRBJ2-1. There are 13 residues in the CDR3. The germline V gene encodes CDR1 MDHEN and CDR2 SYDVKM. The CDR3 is CASSLAYYNEQFF.